Reported below is one T cell receptor (beta chain). It lacks a known antigen. Qualities for individual bases were not recorded, and no much larger clone is one base off. The memory CD4+ T cell population was isolated based on a CD4+CD45RO+CD25- phenotype. Tregs, naive and memory CD4+ T cells from tumor, blood and ipsilateral draining lymph nodes of 5 or 6 breast cancer patients underwent full-length TCR alpha and beta sequencing. Tumor tissue, along with lymph nodes from ipsilateral axillary dissection, was perfused with PBS, minced, and then digested using collagenase I and hyaluronidase. A purity exceeding 90% was confirmed by FACS for the sorted cell populations. The CDR3, cysteine through phenylalanine, is 13 amino acids long. Only the CDR3 DNA stays, 39 bases, in frame from base 1. The V and J ends are trimmed by 3 bases and 7 bases, leaving 11 bases between them. Full-length TCR variable regions were amplified by 5' RACE PCR with constant-region reverse primers, followed by semi-nested PCR with Nested Universal Primer A. The ReliaPrep RNA Cell Miniprep System was used to extract total RNA, which was then reverse transcribed into 5'RACE-ready cDNA with the SMARTer RACE 5'/3' Kit. An Illumina MiSeq was used to sequence the full-length TCR alpha and beta libraries, which had been barcoded with multiplex adaptors. Per the source publication's procedure: Sequencing data were pooled across the five patients for each of nine subset-tissue groups and compared by unsupervised clustering of TCR gene usage. The Morisita-Horn index was used to calculate repertoire similarity, with shared sequences weighted by how much each contributed to each repertoire. The raw public data were reprocessed by TCRdb itself: fastp quality trimming at Q25, MiXCR clonotype calling, in-frame beta chains only. Under each unique CDR3 protein, matching rows form one entry showing the most common genes and DNA. The V and J calls come from TCRdb's annotation, not from the publication. The sample has around 52,000 distinct CDR3 sequences on record, 25% to 30% of them singletons. Jointly, the top ten make up 3% to 3.5% of the sample.

These data are taken from a study (dated by TCRdb to the mid-2010s). Concerning the study at large: The study tested whether tumor-infiltrating Tregs in breast cancer are recruited from blood Tregs or converted in situ from other CD4+ T cell subsets.

Summary of the overall study and its limitations: The larger-cohort validation was restricted to a single TCR beta V-J rearrangement rather than whole repertoires. The TCR alpha and beta sequences of tumor-infiltrating Tregs showed the greatest overlap with tumor naive CD4+ T cells, followed by blood naive CD4+ T cells. Tumor memory CD4+ T cell TCR gene usage clustered with blood and lymph node memory CD4+ cells and lymph node naive CD4+ cells.

The sequence was collected from a female donor with breast cancer. The chain couples TRBV12-3 or TRBV12-4 to TRBJ2-3, with no reliable assignment of the D segment. Sequencing used tumor-infiltrating memory CD4+ T cells sorted from the breast tumor. The cell subset or site tag for this specimen amounts to: memory CD4+ T cells, CD4+CD45RO+CD25-. The sequenced DNA is TGTGCCAGCAGTTTTGACCCGCGGTATACGCAGTATTTT. Translated, this is CASSFDPRYTQYF.